Below, 15 T cell receptor beta chains from the same sample are listed, as sequenced in a study of shared clonotypes between healthy human individuals. Some clones are missing from TCRdb's copy, which holds only in-frame ones; the method was immunoSEQ multiplex PCR. The repertoire includes roughly 1,100,000 clones, about 75% of them detected once, and around 1.5% sits in the top ten. The sequenced sample was memory CD4+ T cells sorted from blood. Subset reported: CD45RA-negative fraction. These receptors originate from a man younger than 35 in good health.

The rearrangement uses TRBV9 and TRBJ1-3; D gene unclear. V was trimmed by 0 bases and J by 4 bases, leaving 8 bases between them. This CDR3 region has 14 residues. The germline gives CDR1 SGDLS, CDR2 YYNGEE. CDR3 in DNA: TGTGCCAGCAGCGTAGGATTTCTCGGAAACACCATATATTTT. As protein: CASSVGFLGNTIYF.

The chain recombines TRBV7-2 with TRBJ2-3; tentative D call: TRBD1 (6 bases). The V end was cut by 1 base, the J end by 5 bases, with 10 bases between. The V gene's germline CDR1 is SGHTA and CDR2 FQGNSA. This CDR3 comprises 14 residues. This CDR3 reads CASSLDRVKDTQYF. The CDR3 DNA is TGTGCCAGCAGCTTAGACAGGGTAAAAGATACGCAGTATTTT.

V gene TRBV7-6 combines with J gene TRBJ1-1; maybe TRBD1 (6 bases). V was trimmed by 1 base and J by 4 bases, leaving 7 bases between them. The CDR3 runs to 13 residues. Germline loops: CDR1 SGHVS, CDR2 FNYEAQ. The CDR3 is CASSLGGATEAFF. CDR3 in DNA: TGTGCCAGCAGCTTAGGGGGGGCCACTGAAGCTTTCTTT.

The gene calls are TRBV5-1 and TRBJ2-1, with D possibly matching TRBD2 (6 bases). Germline CDR1 is SGHRS and CDR2 is YFSETQ. The CDR3 runs to 17 residues. Trimming took off 3 bases at V and 6 bases at J, with 22 bases between the two ends. CDR3 coding DNA: TGCGCCAGCAGCTCGAGGTGGGTGGCGGGGTCAGTCAATGAGCAGTTCTTC. Encoded protein: CASSSRWVAGSVNEQFF.

Note on this clone: A read error may explain this, as a much larger clone is one base away. The chain carries TRBV5-6 and TRBJ1-2, with 9 bases lining up with TRBD1. Germline V gives CDR1 SGHDT, CDR2 YYEEEE. The J segment lost 2 bases and the V segment lost 3 bases, leaving 2 bases of the junction unmatched. CDR3 length: 14 amino acids. This CDR3 reads CASSSGQGNYGYTF. CDR3 nucleotides: TGTGCCAGCAGCTCTGGACAGGGGAACTATGGCTACACCTTC.

The rearrangement uses TRBV5-1 and TRBJ2-3, with TRBD2 matching 8 bases. The germline CDR1 and CDR2 sequences are SGHRS and YFSETQ. The CDR3 covers 15 residues. V lost 5 bases and J lost 3; bases outside the gene matches: 8. CDR3 residues: CASSSSGYRTDTQYF. The CDR3 region has the DNA TGCGCCAGCAGTTCTAGCGGGTATCGGACAGATACGCAGTATTTT.

This rearrangement joins TRBV7-9 to TRBJ2-7, with 10 nucleotides matching TRBD2. The junction had 10 bases not matched to a gene; V was cut back by 4 bases and J by 4 bases. The V gene's germline CDR1 is SEHNR and CDR2 FQNEAQ (reference sequence). The CDR3 extends over 16 amino acids. CDR3 coding DNA: TGTGCCAGCAGCTCAGGGGGACTAGCGAACTTGTACGAGCAGTACTTC. This encodes CASSSGGLANLYEQYF.

Written as DNA, the CDR3 is TGTGCCAGCAGTTTAGCCAGGACCAACTATGGCTACACCTTC. Protein product: CASSLARTNYGYTF. The rearrangement joins TRBV28 to TRBJ1-2; D is uncertain. V lost 2 bases and J lost 2, with 9 bases in between. The V gene's germline CDR1 is MDHEN and CDR2 SYDVKM. This CDR3 spans 14 amino acids.

The V and J genes are TRBV4-1 and TRBJ2-2; D not resolved. V dropped 4 bases and J dropped 6 bases, with 15 bases sitting between them. CDR3 size: 15 residues. Germline V lookup: CDR1 MGHRA, CDR2 YSYEKL. The DNA of the CDR3 is TGCGCCAGCAGCCTCCTTGGTGGAACCGCCGGGGAGCTGTTTTTT. Its translation: CASSLLGGTAGELFF.

This chain connects TRBV12-5 to TRBJ2-1; 13 nucleotides agree with TRBD2. The CDR3 consists of 15 residues. J was trimmed by 6 bases and V by 6 bases; bases with no gene match: 5. Germline V gene lookup returns CDR1 LGHNT and CDR2 FRNRAP. The CDR3 nucleotides read TGTGCTAGTGGCCGGGGACTAGCGGGACCCAATGAGCAGTTCTTC. Its protein is CASGRGLAGPNEQFF. The full variable domain, completed using reference TRBV12-5 and TRBJ2-1, is DARVTQTPRHKVTEMGQEVTMRCQPILGHNTVFWYRQTMMQGLELLAYFRNRAPLDDSGMPKDRFSAEMPDATLATLKIQPSEPRDSAVYFCASGRGLAGPNEQFFGPGTRLTVL.

J is TRBJ2-3 and V is TRBV4-3; possibly TRBD2 for D (5 bases). Trimming took off 0 bases at V and 2 bases at J, with 15 bases between the two ends. The CDR3 covers 17 residues. Germline V gene lookup returns CDR1 LGHNA and CDR2 YSLEER. The DNA of the CDR3 is TGCGCCAGCAGCCAAGATTCCTTTAGCGCCCACACAGATACGCAGTATTTT. This translates into CASSQDSFSAHTDTQYF.

V gene TRBV6-6 combines with J gene TRBJ2-7; D assignment may be TRBD1 or TRBD2 (6 bases each). Looked up from germline, CDR1 is MNHNY and CDR2 is SVGAGI (reference sequence). The CDR3 consists of 14 residues. Between the trimmed V and J ends, which lost 8 bases and 5 bases, there was a span of 19 bases. The chain's CDR3 is CASGKEGGLDEQYF. CDR3 DNA: TGTGCCAGCGGAAAAGAGGGGGGCCTCGACGAGCAGTACTTC.

This clone was picked up one time. This chain uses TRBV2 with TRBJ1-1, with TRBD1 as a possible D gene (6 bases). Trimming stripped 6 bases from V and 2 bases from J, with 16 bases between. This CDR3 is built from 15 residues. Per germline, CDR1 SNHLY and CDR2 FYNNEI. The CDR3 sequence is CASSERGAPNTEAFF. The CDR3 DNA sequence: TGTGCCAGCAGCGAGAGGGGGGCGCCCAACACTGAAGCTTTCTTT.

The chain has TRBV11-1 and TRBJ1-2; weak D call: TRBD1 (6 bases). Trimming stripped 5 bases from V and 7 bases from J, with 17 bases between. CDR1 SGHAT and CDR2 FQDESV come from the germline V gene (reference sequence). CDR3 length: 14 residues. CDR3 amino acids: CASSVDGTKAGYTF. CDR3 bases: TGTGCCAGCAGCGTCGACGGGACAAAAGCTGGCTACACCTTC.

The V gene is TRBV27, the J gene TRBJ1-5; D gene unclear. This CDR3 comprises 15 residues. The germline CDR1 and CDR2 sequences are MNHEY and SMNVEV (reference sequence). The germline V and J ends were trimmed by 3 bases and 5 bases, with 14 bases remaining between them. DNA of the CDR3: TGTGCCAGCAGTTTTCCATCAACGGACCATCAGCCCCAGCATTTT. Its translation: CASSFPSTDHQPQHF.